These 5 T cell receptor beta chains came from one sample sequenced in a study of radiation and T cells in renal cell carcinoma. Time point reported: baseline pretreatment blood. Described treatment: 15 Gy SBRT to primary tumor, nephrectomy 4 weeks later. Sequencing was performed with immunoSEQ multiplex PCR; in TCRdb, only in-frame clones are kept and a portion is missing. The sample lists approximately 140,000 clones; approximately 87% were seen once. The source was blood, collected from a patient whose treatment included radiotherapy and nephrectomy. The receptor source for this set is a woman in her 50s with renal cell carcinoma.

This chain uses TRBV2 with TRBJ1-1; D is unclear. Trimming shortened V by 4 bases and J by 1 base, and 7 bases separated the two germline ends. This CDR3 is built from 13 residues. Germline V lookup: CDR1 SNHLY, CDR2 FYNNEI. In DNA form, the CDR3 reads TGTGCCAGCAGTGTTGGCTGGAACACTGAAGCTTTCTTT. Its translation: CASSVGWNTEAFF.

The rearrangement joins TRBV7-8 to TRBJ1-2; the D is unclear. Germline CDR1 is SGHVS and CDR2 is FQNEAQ. The CDR3 contains 15 residues. Trimming removed 1 base from V and 6 bases from J, with 15 bases in between. CDR3 nucleotides: TGTGCCAGCAGCTTAGGCTCCGGAGGAACTGATGGCTACACCTTC. This codes for CASSLGSGGTDGYTF.

The chain links TRBV11-2 to TRBJ2-5, with D hard to call. The CDR3 covers 10 residues. V was trimmed by 4 bases and J by 7 bases, leaving 4 bases between them. Germline assignment: CDR1 SGHAT and CDR2 FQNNGV. The CDR3 bases are TGTGCCAGCAGCTCCGGGACCCAGTACTTC. This encodes CASSSGTQYF.

This chain joins TRBV25-1 and TRBJ2-1; no clear D. The length of the CDR3 is 16 residues. Germline V lookup: CDR1 MGHDK, CDR2 SYGVNS. The V end was cut by 3 bases, the J end by 3 bases, with 15 bases between. CDR3 region: CASSDYESGYYNEQFF. For the CDR3, the DNA is TGTGCCAGCAGTGACTACGAATCTGGGTACTACAATGAGCAGTTCTTC.

The CDR3 spells CASSRGDEQFF. CDR3 DNA: TGTGCCAGCAGCCGGGGGGATGAGCAGTTCTTC. This chain joins TRBV11-3 and TRBJ2-1, with TRBD2 matching 7 bases. The CDR3 totals 11 residues. The J segment lost 8 bases and the V segment lost 5 bases, leaving 0 bases of the junction unmatched. In germline, CDR1 is SGHNT, CDR2 YENEEA.